This T cell receptor beta chain was obtained from a study of blood T cell repertoires in COVID-19 (dated by TCRdb to 2018 to 2021). A note on the overall study: Collaborator samples came from the United States, Italy and Spain and covered acute and convalescent phases of COVID-19. The material from the prospective study consisted of cDNA or gDNA derived from T cells, B-cell-depleted T cells, or PBMCs. Subjects who had been exposed to COVID-19, were actively infected with it, or had recovered from it provided the deeply sampled blood TCRbeta repertoires that made up the dataset. The repertoires were released in a freely available public database intended as a resource for research on the immune response to SARS-CoV-2. The samples were drawn from two sources: the first 160 participants of the ongoing ImmuneRACE study, and 950 to 1,500 subjects contributed by 6 global collaborators. A de-identified subject ID, COVID-19 status, age in years and sex were almost always included in the sample metadata. HLA class I and class II types, where available, came from metadata supplied by the sample provider rather than from assay-based typing.

Participants in the prospective study were enrolled through a virtual design, were aged roughly 18 to 100 years, and lived in roughly 24 United States geographic areas. To assign participants to cohorts, the prospective study relied on clinical history that participants themselves reported in a screening survey and a study questionnaire. Recovered participants in ImmuneRACE Cohort 3 were defined by two consecutive negative NP/OP PCR tests, clearance by a healthcare professional, or resolution of symptoms. Mobile phlebotomists in the prospective study collected whole blood, serum and a nasopharyngeal or oropharyngeal swab from every participant. Additional blood draws and questionnaires over an approximately two-month period could optionally be provided by prospective study participants. Prospective study blood samples were shipped either frozen or at room temperature before DNA extraction. Results the study describes overall, beyond this receptor: The quantity of clinical and demographic metadata differed by source and by participant and was supplied without curation.

The immunoSEQ Assay, a bias-controlled multiplex PCR, was used to amplify TCRbeta CDR3 regions from genomic DNA. As for the authors' bioinformatics: Within the assay, amplification of reference gene primers was used to estimate how many nucleated cells each sample contained. To quantify the absolute abundance of each unique TCRbeta CDR3 rearrangement, sequence reads were collapsed and filtered. For each sample, productive Simpson clonality was calculated by taking the square root of Simpson's diversity index across productive rearrangements. Sourced from immuneACCESS, this table was stored by TCRdb with only in-frame sequences that have V and J called. A share of the clones is absent; for the studies checked, an unresolved V gene accounts for under half, and the remainder has no known explanation. V and J calls and clone size come straight from that table; D and trimming were deduced from the DNA. For this sample the table gives around 150,000 clones, of which almost 85% were detected only once. More than 9.5% of the sample lies in the top ten.

Worth noting for this clone: Its binding antigen is unknown. No much larger clone is present one base from it, and per-base qualities are unavailable.

Via the germline V gene, CDR1 is SGHAT and CDR2 FQNNGV. V is cut by 3 bases and J by 6 bases, and the space between the germline ends is 8 bases. Including the terminal cysteine and phenylalanine, the CDR3 comprises 12 residues. The retained sequence is limited to the CDR3, 36 bases, with the frame set at the first base. This sequence was found in a man aged 50 to 60 who had recovered from COVID-19. The chain links TRBV11-2 with TRBJ1-2; the D gene is perhaps TRBD1, on 6 matching bases. Sample: PBMCs or T cells enriched from blood (not recorded which). The DNA sequence is as follows: TGTGCCAGCAGCTTCAGGACAGATGGCTACACCTTC. It encodes CASSFRTDGYTF.